One T cell receptor (beta chain) is described in this entry. Its antigen is unknown. This sample is part of a study of CD8+CD57+ T cells in acquired aplastic anemia. For the study at large: Each DNA sample taken from sorted CD4+ and CD8+ cells came to about 3 ug on average. Study-wide points: The same twenty-nine CD8+ CDR3 sequences occurred in patients and in controls. A significant difference in CD8+ Simpson's diversity between patients and controls was not found.

TCR beta VDJ combinations and CDR3 sequences were profiled from genomic DNA. TCRdb reanalysed the reads using MiXCR and keeps one entry per CDR3 protein. The table shows hundreds of thousands of distinct CDR3 sequences, with roughly 59% occurring only once. The sequenced patients had an expansion of CD8+CD57+ cells seen by flow cytometry. The cohort consisted entirely of patients having severe acquired aplastic anemia. Germline loops: CDR1 SEHNR, CDR2 FQNEAQ (reference sequence). V lost 3 bases to trimming and J lost 6 bases; unmatched junction nucleotides: 4. CDR3 length: 13 residues. The chain carries TRBV7-9 and TRBJ1-2; TRBD1 aligns across 7 bases. Sequenced input: sorted CD4+, CD8+, or CD8+CD57+ T cells (not recorded which) from PBMCs. This receptor was taken from a human donor with aplastic anemia. CDR3 DNA: TGTGCCAGCAGCTTCAGGGGGAGAGATGGCTACACCTTC. Protein: CASSFRGRDGYTF.